This entry lists 25 T cell receptor beta chains sequenced from one sample in a study of patients and donors after allogeneic stem cell transplantation. Via MiXCR, TCRdb re-called the RT-PCR reads, giving one row per CDR3 protein. The sample records 7,500 or so distinct CDR3 sequences, roughly 11% being singletons. Sequenced: blood, either unsorted or a sorted T cell fraction (not recorded which). Source of these receptors: a human donor who was either an allogeneic HSCT recipient or a stem cell or donor lymphocyte infusion donor (not recorded which). It is not recorded whose cells these are; they may come from a transplant donor.

This clonotype was observed at least ten times. The rearrangement links TRBV4-3 to TRBJ1-6; a weak D match, TRBD1 (5 bases). The CDR3 runs to 17 residues. Germline CDR1 and CDR2: LGHNA and YSLEER. V was clipped by 0 bases and J by 0 bases, with 9 bases between them. The CDR3 protein is CASSQEIGGSYNSPLHF. In nucleotides, the CDR3 is TGCGCCAGCAGCCAAGAAATTGGGGGCTCCTATAATTCACCCCTCCACTTT.

This clonotype appeared many times. The gene calls are TRBV10-3 and TRBJ2-1; TRBD2 agrees at 12 bases. J was trimmed by 7 bases and V by 11 bases; bases with no gene match: 9. The germline V gene has CDR1 ENHRY and CDR2 SYGVKD. This CDR3 spans 14 amino acids. As DNA, the CDR3 is TGTGCCGCTGGGGGACTAGCGGGTGATAATGAGCAGTTCTTC. Translation gives CAAGGLAGDNEQFF.

This clonotype was counted at least ten times. V is TRBV15 and J is TRBJ1-5; D call uncertain. Germline CDR1 is LNHNV and CDR2 is YYDKDF (reference sequence). This CDR3 contains 14 residues. V was clipped by 4 bases and J by 5 bases, with 12 bases between them. The chain's CDR3 is CATSKGGNYQPQHF. CDR3 DNA: TGTGCCACCAGCAAGGGAGGGAACTATCAGCCCCAGCATTTT.

The chain couples TRBV6-6 to TRBJ2-7; tentative D call: TRBD1 (5 bases). Per germline, CDR1 MNHNY and CDR2 SVGAGI (reference sequence). Trimming stripped 7 bases from V and 4 bases from J, with 14 bases between. This CDR3 is built from 13 residues. The CDR3 here is CASMEGASYEQYF. CDR3 sequence (DNA): TGTGCCAGCATGGAAGGGGCAAGTTACGAGCAGTACTTC.

This sequence joins TRBV6-6 and TRBJ2-5; TRBD2 agrees at 8 bases. Trimming at V came to 5 bases and at J to 1 base, leaving 3 bases not matched to a gene. CDR3 length equals 14 residues. The V gene's germline CDR1 is MNHNY and CDR2 SVGAGI (reference sequence). This CDR3 is CASSPSGGQETQYF. CDR3 coding DNA: TGTGCCAGCAGTCCCAGCGGGGGCCAAGAGACCCAGTACTTC.

This clonotype is judged medium-sized. The chain couples TRBV30 to TRBJ1-1, with 9 bases fitting TRBD1. The CDR3 runs to 15 residues. Per the germline V gene, CDR1 is GTSNPN and CDR2 is SVGIG (reference sequence). The junction had 12 bases not matched to a gene; V was cut back by 4 bases and J by 6 bases. The CDR3 nucleotides read TGTGCCTGGAACTTAGCCGGGAACAGGGGGCCTGAAGCTTTCTTT. It specifies CAWNLAGNRGPEAFF.

This clonotype appeared many times. The rearrangement links TRBV27 to TRBJ1-5; 7 bases map to TRBD1. The V gene's germline CDR1 is MNHEY and CDR2 SMNVEV (reference sequence). Trimming took 2 bases from V and 6 from J; bases not matched to a gene: 4. The CDR3 is 14 residues long. The CDR3: CASSLQGVGQPQHF. The CDR3 DNA sequence: TGTGCCAGCAGTTTACAGGGGGTAGGTCAGCCCCAGCATTTT.

V and J are TRBV20-1 and TRBJ2-2; TRBD1 matches 9 bases. The CDR3 runs to 14 residues. Looked up from germline, CDR1 is DFQATT and CDR2 is SNEGSKA (reference sequence). Trimming took 7 bases from V and 5 from J; bases not matched to a gene: 8. CDR3 in DNA: TGCAGTGTTCCGGACAGGGGATTGACCGGGGAGCTGTTTTTT. Its translation: CSVPDRGLTGELFF.

This clonotype was counted many times. The chain combines TRBV20-1 with TRBJ2-7, with D tentatively TRBD1 (6 bases). In germline, CDR1 is DFQATT, CDR2 SNEGSKA (reference sequence). Trimming took off 0 bases at V and 5 bases at J, with 14 bases between the two ends. This CDR3 comprises 14 residues. As DNA, the CDR3 is TGCAGTGCTAGAGAATGGGGGCTCAGGAACGAGCAGTACTTC. Protein: CSAREWGLRNEQYF.

This clonotype was seen repeatedly, ten times or more. The V gene is TRBV11-2, the J gene TRBJ1-1, with TRBD1 identical over 7 bases. CDR1 and CDR2 from the germline V gene are SGHAT and FQNNGV. Trimming removed 1 base from V and 5 bases from J; junction bases left unmatched: 7. This CDR3 is built from 15 residues. The CDR3 nucleotides read TGTGCCAGCAGCTTAGTTGGAGGGGGCGGAACTGAAGCTTTCTTT. Translated, it gives CASSLVGGGGTEAFF.

In its sample, this clonotype was seen a few times. V and J are TRBV12-3 or TRBV12-4 and TRBJ1-1, with 8 bases identical to TRBD1. With V trimmed by 4 bases and J by 1 base, 8 bases remained unmatched. This CDR3 is 16 amino acids long. The CDR3 nucleotides read TGTGCCAGCAGTTCCCGGACAGGGCGAGGGAACACTGAAGCTTTCTTT. This gives the protein CASSSRTGRGNTEAFF.

This clonotype came up a few times. The chain recombines TRBV9 with TRBJ2-3; D may be TRBD1 (5 bases). The CDR3 is 18 amino acids. V gave up 0 bases and J gave up 1 base, with 18 bases separating them. Germline CDR1 is SGDLS and CDR2 is YYNGEE. DNA of the CDR3: TGTGCCAGCAGCGTAGCTACTCCCAGGGTTGGAGGCACAGATACGCAGTATTTT. Protein: CASSVATPRVGGTDTQYF.

The rearrangement joins TRBV12-3 or TRBV12-4 to TRBJ2-7; tentative D call: TRBD1 (6 bases). Trimming cost V 5 bases and J 9 bases, with 14 bases left between them. There are 12 residues in the CDR3. The CDR3, as DNA: TGTGCCAGCAGTGCAAGCAGGGGAAGGCAGTACTTC. It translates to CASSASRGRQYF.

This clonotype was recorded at least ten times. The rearrangement uses TRBV9 and TRBJ1-1; 10 bases fit TRBD1. V lost 4 bases to trimming and J lost 7 bases; unmatched junction nucleotides: 10. Germline assignment: CDR1 SGDLS and CDR2 YYNGEE. This CDR3 has 15 residues. The CDR3, as DNA: TGTGCCAGCAGCCCGCGGACAGGGGGTGATAGTGAAGCTTTCTTT. Its translation: CASSPRTGGDSEAFF.

This sequence joins TRBV7-9 and TRBJ2-5; D remains ambiguous. Germline loops: CDR1 SEHNR, CDR2 FQNEAQ (reference sequence). V dropped 5 bases and J dropped 2 bases, with 12 bases sitting between them. This CDR3 has 14 residues. CDR3 DNA: TGTGCCAGCAGCCAAACAATGGGACAAGAGACCCAGTACTTC. Translated, it gives CASSQTMGQETQYF.

This clonotype was observed at least ten times. This chain joins TRBV7-6 and TRBJ2-2, with a weak D call TRBD1 (6 bases). Deletions cut 5 bases from V and 4 bases from J, with 14 bases between. Per the germline V gene, CDR1 is SGHVS and CDR2 is FNYEAQ. The CDR3 totals 15 residues. This chain's CDR3 is CASSPSGAATGELFF. The CDR3 DNA follows: TGTGCCAGCAGCCCTTCAGGGGCAGCCACCGGGGAGCTGTTTTTT.

The chain recombines TRBV7-9 with TRBJ2-7, with D unresolved. The germline V and J ends were trimmed by 5 bases and 0 bases, with 11 bases remaining between them. The CDR3 has 14 residues. Germline assignment: CDR1 SEHNR and CDR2 FQNEAQ (reference sequence). The CDR3 DNA follows: TGTGCCAGCAGCCCCCAGGACGTCTCCTACGAGCAGTACTTC. Its translation: CASSPQDVSYEQYF.

By sample share, this clonotype is medium-sized. J is TRBJ2-3 and V is TRBV5-5, with D tentatively TRBD1 (5 bases). Germline lookup yields CDR1 SGHKS and CDR2 YYEKEE (reference sequence). V lost 1 base and J lost 0, with 12 bases in between. CDR3 length: 16 residues. The CDR3 DNA reads TGTGCCAGCAGCTTGTCCGGCAGGGATAGCACAGATACGCAGTATTTT. This translates into CASSLSGRDSTDTQYF.

The V gene is TRBV28, the J gene TRBJ2-7; TRBD1 might be the D (6 bases). The CDR3 is 14 amino acids. Germline-derived CDR1 and CDR2 are MDHEN and SYDVKM. V lost 6 bases and J lost 2, with 14 bases in between. CDR3 coding DNA: TGTGCCAGCAGCCGCCACGACAGGCCCTACGAGCAGTACTTC. Protein: CASSRHDRPYEQYF.

In this sample, this clonotype turned up many times. This chain joins TRBV9 and TRBJ2-1; D perhaps matches TRBD2 (5 bases). CDR1 is SGDLS and CDR2 is YYNGEE in the germline V gene. The germline V and J ends were trimmed by 2 bases and 4 bases, with 19 bases remaining between them. The length of the CDR3 is 17 residues. CDR3 DNA: TGTGCCAGCAGCGTCGCCGGGAACCCGACGCGATACAATGAGCAGTTCTTC. This codes for CASSVAGNPTRYNEQFF.

The chain combines TRBV7-6 with TRBJ1-2; TRBD1 might be the D (5 bases). Trimming stripped 4 bases from V and 4 bases from J, with 19 bases between. The germline V gene encodes CDR1 SGHVS and CDR2 FNYEAQ. This CDR3 contains 16 residues. Written as DNA, the CDR3 is TGTGCCAGCAGCTCCAACGCCGCACAGGCGGCCTATGGCTACACCTTC. Its translation is CASSSNAAQAAYGYTF.

This clonotype was counted at least ten times. The genes are TRBV6-1 and TRBJ2-1, with D perhaps TRBD1 (6 bases). Germline CDR1 reads MNHNS; CDR2 reads SASEGT. The CDR3 runs 14 residues. V was pared by 6 bases and J by 5 bases, with 14 bases between. The DNA for the CDR3 is TGTGCCAGCAGGCCCGGGACAAACAACAATGAGCAGTTCTTC. This gives the protein CASRPGTNNNEQFF.

By share, this clonotype ranks as medium-sized (0.01 to 0.1%). The chain uses TRBV18 and TRBJ1-1, with a weak D call TRBD1 (5 bases). Germline V gene sequence: CDR1 KGHSH, CDR2 LQKENI. The CDR3 covers 14 residues. Trimming removed 3 bases at V and 1 base at J, with 9 bases between. As DNA, the CDR3 is TGTGCCAGCTCACCTGGGGCAGGGAACACTGAAGCTTTCTTT. Protein sequence: CASSPGAGNTEAFF.

This clonotype was counted a few times. The chain has TRBV5-4 and TRBJ1-6; D perhaps matches TRBD1 (5 bases). This CDR3 is built from 15 residues. The germline gives CDR1 SGHNT, CDR2 YYREEE (reference sequence). Trimming removed 0 bases from V and 8 bases from J, with 12 bases in between. The CDR3 nucleotides are TGTGCCAGCAGCTTGGGAGGGACGGGGGATTCACCCCTCCACTTT. Amino acids: CASSLGGTGDSPLHF.

V usage is TRBV7-9 and J usage is TRBJ1-2; no clear D gene. This CDR3 comprises 13 residues. Germline CDR1 SEHNR, CDR2 FQNEAQ (reference sequence). V gave up 4 bases and J gave up 3 bases, with 9 bases separating them. CDR3 sequence reads: CASSSDRDYGYTF. DNA for the CDR3: TGTGCCAGCAGCTCGGATCGGGACTATGGCTACACCTTC.